The subject of this entry is one T cell receptor beta chain. V was cut by 1 base and J by 2 bases, with 15 bases left in between. Germline assignment: CDR1 LGHDT and CDR2 YNNKEL (reference sequence). This CDR3 region has 16 residues. The data belong to a study of blood T cell repertoires in COVID-19. The overall study: Researchers got acute and convalescent COVID-19 samples from the United States, Italy and Spain.

TCRdb's copy holds only in-frame clones and misses some; the assay was immunoSEQ multiplex PCR. The sample has fewer than 250,000 clones; approximately 90% are singletons. The rearrangement uses TRBV3-1 (or the pseudogene TRBV3-2) and TRBJ2-7, with a possible D match to TRBD2 (6 bases). The clonotype originates from a man aged 30-40 years with acute or convalescent COVID-19. Source material: peripheral blood. CDR3 coding DNA: TGTGCCAGCAGCCAAGGGTCCGGGACTGGGGCCTACGAGCAGTACTTC. Protein: CASSQGSGTGAYEQYF.